This entry lists 27 T cell receptor beta chains sequenced from one sample in a study of blood T cell repertoires in COVID-19. Only in-frame clones appear in the TCRdb table, and some are missing; sequencing was by immunoSEQ multiplex PCR. In the table there are around 250,000 clones, about 82% of which are singletons. Sequenced input: peripheral blood. These receptors were obtained from an elderly man with acute or convalescent COVID-19.

This clone occurred a few times. The chain joins TRBV5-1 to TRBJ2-1, with 9 bases fitting TRBD1. This CDR3 has 16 amino acids. J lost 6 bases, V lost 0 bases, and 7 bases had no gene match. CDR1 is SGHRS and CDR2 is YFSETQ in the germline V gene. CDR3 protein: CASSLVGQGFANEQFF. The CDR3 nucleotides are TGCGCCAGCAGCTTGGTGGGACAGGGTTTCGCCAATGAGCAGTTCTTC.

The rearrangement joins TRBV19 to TRBJ1-6; 8 bases are shared with TRBD1. Per the germline V gene, CDR1 is LNHDA and CDR2 is SQIVND (reference sequence). The ends lost 9 bases at V and 8 bases at J; junction bases unmatched: 9. The length of the CDR3 is 14 residues. The CDR3: CASSPGTGDSPLHF. The CDR3 nucleotides are TGTGCCAGCAGTCCCGGGACAGGAGATTCACCCCTCCACTTT.

This clone has only a few counts. The rearrangement links TRBV19 to TRBJ2-1; 13 nucleotides match TRBD2. V was pared by 6 bases and J by 6 bases, with 5 bases of the junction left unmatched. Germline CDR1 and CDR2: LNHDA and SQIVND (reference sequence). CDR3 length equals 15 residues. CDR3 nucleotide sequence: TGTGCCAGTAGCTGGACTAGCGGGAGAAGCAATGAGCAGTTCTTC. This gives the protein CASSWTSGRSNEQFF.

In its sample, this clone was seen once. This sample includes further DNA sequences coding for the same CDR3. The J gene is TRBJ2-7, the V gene TRBV19; 11 nucleotides align to TRBD2. V gave up 8 bases and J gave up 2 bases; unmatched junction bases: 5. The CDR3 spans 14 residues. The germline gives CDR1 LNHDA, CDR2 SQIVND (reference sequence). The CDR3 loop is CASRTSGLPYEQYF. In DNA form, the CDR3 reads TGTGCCAGTCGGACTAGCGGGCTCCCCTACGAGCAGTACTTC.

This clone was counted a single time. The V gene is TRBV27, the J gene TRBJ1-5; D is undetermined. The V end was cut by 5 bases, the J end by 0 bases, with 11 bases between. Looked up from germline, CDR1 is MNHEY and CDR2 is SMNVEV (reference sequence). This CDR3 spans 15 amino acids. CDR3 bases: TGTGCCAGCAGTCCCCGGGTCTATAGCAATCAGCCCCAGCATTTT. Translation gives CASSPRVYSNQPQHF.

This chain joins TRBV6-5 and TRBJ2-7; TRBD1 agrees at 10 bases. J gave up 5 bases and V 7 bases, and 5 bases lay outside the gene matches. In germline, CDR1 is MNHEY, CDR2 SVGAGI. The CDR3 covers 13 residues. The DNA of the CDR3 is TGTGCCAGCATCGACAGGGGGCGGAACGAGCAGTACTTC. This translates into CASIDRGRNEQYF.

The rearrangement joins TRBV27 to TRBJ2-7, with a weak D call TRBD1 (6 bases). Germline lookup yields CDR1 MNHEY and CDR2 SMNVEV (reference sequence). The CDR3 loop spans 13 amino acids. Trimming pared 3 bases from V and 10 bases from J, leaving 16 bases between. The CDR3 DNA sequence: TGTGCCAGCAGTTTTTCTCCCCTCGGGACACAGTACTTC. This codes for CASSFSPLGTQYF.

This chain joins TRBV4-3 and TRBJ1-4, with D possibly matching TRBD1 (6 bases). The CDR3 extends over 16 amino acids. The germline V gene encodes CDR1 LGHNA and CDR2 YSLEER. Trimming took off 1 base at V and 8 bases at J, with 17 bases between the two ends. CDR3 DNA: TGCGCCAGCAGCCAAGGGCAGCGGGGGCTGGGGGAAAAACTGTTTTTT. As protein: CASSQGQRGLGEKLFF.

V is TRBV12-3 or TRBV12-4 and J is TRBJ2-1; 10 positions match TRBD2. With V trimmed by 7 bases and J by 10 bases, 4 bases remained unmatched. This CDR3 spans 12 amino acids. The CDR3 sequence is CASIGLAEEQFF. CDR3 bases: TGTGCCAGCATCGGACTAGCGGAAGAGCAGTTCTTC.

The chain recombines TRBV19 with TRBJ1-3; a weak D match, TRBD1 (5 bases). The CDR3 covers 15 residues. The V gene's germline CDR1 is LNHDA and CDR2 SQIVND (reference sequence). V lost 2 bases to trimming and J lost 1 base, with 9 bases between them. This chain's CDR3 is CASSIQGTSGNTIYF. The CDR3 DNA follows: TGTGCCAGTAGTATACAGGGCACTTCTGGAAACACCATATATTTT.

The rearrangement uses TRBV28 and TRBJ1-1; D perhaps matches TRBD1 (5 bases). This CDR3 contains 13 residues. Deletions cut 8 bases from V and 1 base from J, with 11 bases between. The germline V gene encodes CDR1 MDHEN and CDR2 SYDVKM. The CDR3 reads CASRGGRNTEAFF. CDR3 coding DNA: TGTGCCAGCCGGGGGGGTCGGAACACTGAAGCTTTCTTT.

The V call is TRBV18, the J call TRBJ2-1; 11 nucleotides agree with TRBD2. With 4 bases clipped from V and 9 bases from J, the junction kept 5 bases outside the gene matches. CDR3 length equals 14 residues. Per the germline V gene, CDR1 is KGHSH and CDR2 is LQKENI. CDR3 DNA sequence: TGTGCCAGCTCACATACTAGCGGGAGTCTTGAGCAGTTCTTC. Protein sequence: CASSHTSGSLEQFF. The full variable domain, completed using reference TRBV18 and TRBJ2-1, is NAGVMQNPRHLVRRRGQEARLRCSPMKGHSHVYWYRQLPEEGLKFMVYLQKENIIDESGMPKERFSAEFPKEGPSILRIQQVVRGDSAAYFCASSHTSGSLEQFFGPGTRLTVL.

The rearrangement joins TRBV6-6 to TRBJ2-3, with 11 bases fitting TRBD2. The CDR3 contains 16 residues. J lost 2 bases, V lost 5 bases, and 6 bases had no gene match. CDR1 and CDR2 from the germline V gene are MNHNY and SVGAGI (reference sequence). CDR3 sequence reads: CASSRLAGTLTDTQYF. The DNA for the CDR3 is TGTGCCAGCAGTCGACTAGCGGGGACGCTCACAGATACGCAGTATTTT.

The rearrangement links TRBV5-1 to TRBJ1-4; D not certain. Trimming removed 4 bases from V and 4 bases from J, with 8 bases in between. CDR3 length equals 13 residues. Germline CDR1 reads SGHRS; CDR2 reads YFSETQ. CDR3 nucleotides: TGCGCCAGCAGCCGCGGGGATAATGAAAAACTGTTTTTT. It is translated as CASSRGDNEKLFF.

This chain joins TRBV19 and TRBJ1-5; 10 bases agree with TRBD1. V lost 3 bases, J lost 3 bases, and 5 bases stayed unmatched. There are 16 residues in the CDR3. Germline V gene data show CDR1 as LNHDA and CDR2 as SQIVND (reference sequence). The CDR3 DNA sequence: TGTGCCAGTAGTATGGGGACAGGGGCGAACAATCAGCCCCAGCATTTT. Protein product: CASSMGTGANNQPQHF. The complete variable domain, with remaining parts taken from reference TRBV19 and TRBJ1-5, reads DGGITQSPKYLFRKEGQNVTLSCEQNLNHDAMYWYRQDPGQGLRLIYYSQIVNDFQKGDIAEGYSVSREKKESFPLTVTSAQKNPTAFYLCASSMGTGANNQPQHFGDGTRLSIL.

The gene calls are TRBV5-4 and TRBJ2-1, with TRBD2 matching 7 bases. The CDR3 totals 16 residues. V lost 4 bases and J lost 0; bases outside the gene matches: 7. Germline CDR1 SGHNT, CDR2 YYREEE (reference sequence). The DNA of the CDR3 is TGTGCCAGCAGCCGTGAGCGGGGCAGCTCCTACAATGAGCAGTTCTTC. It translates to CASSRERGSSYNEQFF.

CDR3 region: CASSPNSYNSPLHF. In DNA form, the CDR3 reads TGTGCCAGCAGCCCAAACTCCTATAATTCACCCCTCCACTTT. The V call is TRBV28, the J call TRBJ1-6; D is unclear. The CDR3 totals 14 residues. Per the germline V gene, CDR1 is MDHEN and CDR2 is SYDVKM. The V and J ends lost 6 bases and 0 bases respectively, with 6 bases between them. Full variable domain (outside the CDR3, taken from reference TRBV28 and TRBJ1-6): DVKVTQSSRYLVKRTGEKVFLECVQDMDHENMFWYRQDPGLGLRLIYFSYDVKMKEKGDIPEGYSVSREKKERFSLILESASTNQTSMYLCASSPNSYNSPLHFGNGTRLTVT.

The chain recombines TRBV18 with TRBJ1-2, with a tentative D call TRBD1 (5 bases). V was shortened by 6 bases and J by 6 bases, with 20 bases between the two germline ends. Germline CDR1 and CDR2: KGHSH and LQKENI. The CDR3 contains 15 residues. This CDR3 reads CASSEVEGTPNGYTF. CDR3 sequence (DNA): TGTGCCAGCTCCGAGGTGGAGGGGACCCCCAATGGCTACACCTTC.

The genes are TRBV6-1 and TRBJ1-5; 10 positions match TRBD1. The germline V gene encodes CDR1 MNHNS and CDR2 SASEGT. The CDR3 runs to 18 residues. V was clipped by 2 bases and J by 1 base; unmatched bases: 8. The CDR3 DNA is TGTGCCAGCAGTGAAATATGGTGGACAGGGGGGAGCAATCAGCCCCAGCATTTT. Translation: CASSEIWWTGGSNQPQHF.

The chain is built from TRBV5-1 and TRBJ1-2; D perhaps matches TRBD1 (6 bases). Germline CDR1 and CDR2: SGHRS and YFSETQ. The CDR3 extends over 16 amino acids. V dropped 1 base and J dropped 7 bases, with 20 bases sitting between them. In DNA form, the CDR3 reads TGCGCCAGCAGCTTGTCGGGCAACAGGGCCCTGGGTGGCTACACCTTC. Protein sequence: CASSLSGNRALGGYTF.

J is TRBJ1-4 and V is TRBV7-9; D might be TRBD1 (5 bases). The CDR3 sequence is 15 residues long. V was cut by 1 base and J by 5 bases, with 11 bases left in between. Germline CDR1 is SEHNR and CDR2 is FQNEAQ (reference sequence). The chain's CDR3 is CASSLGAGQNEKLFF. For the CDR3, the DNA is TGTGCCAGCAGCTTAGGGGCAGGGCAAAATGAAAAACTGTTTTTT.

The chain uses TRBV27 and TRBJ2-3; 14 bases match TRBD2. Per the germline V gene, CDR1 is MNHEY and CDR2 is SMNVEV (reference sequence). CDR3 length equals 17 residues. V was clipped by 3 bases and J by 6 bases; unmatched bases: 8. As DNA, the CDR3 is TGTGCCAGCAGTTTCCGGTCGACTAGCGGGAGGGTGGATACGCAGTATTTT. Its protein is CASSFRSTSGRVDTQYF.

CDR3 sequence reads: CASSYITYEQYF. The CDR3 region has the DNA TGTGCCAGCAGTTACATTACCTACGAGCAGTACTTC. V usage is TRBV6-2 or TRBV6-3 and J usage is TRBJ2-7; unclear D gene. CDR3 size: 12 residues. Trimming stripped 2 bases from V and 2 bases from J, with 4 bases between. Germline V CDR1 and CDR2: MNHEY, SVGEGT.

The rearrangement links TRBV5-1 to TRBJ2-5, with 10 bases aligning to TRBD2. Germline CDR1 and CDR2: SGHRS and YFSETQ. V gave up 6 bases and J gave up 2 bases; unmatched junction bases: 7. This CDR3 has 15 amino acids. CDR3 loop: CASTTSGVPQETQYF. CDR3 nucleotides: TGCGCCAGCACCACTAGCGGGGTACCTCAAGAGACCCAGTACTTC.

This clone was recorded many times. The rearrangement links TRBV19 to TRBJ1-5; 7 positions agree with TRBD1. The CDR3 sequence is 20 residues long. Germline CDR1 reads LNHDA; CDR2 reads SQIVND (reference sequence). The ends lost 0 bases at V and 0 bases at J; junction bases unmatched: 14. As DNA, the CDR3 is TGTGCCAGTAGTATAGACCAGGGACAGAACTACCTGTATAGCAATCAGCCCCAGCATTTT. Translating gives CASSIDQGQNYLYSNQPQHF.

The CDR3 sequence is CASSLSPAGDSYEQYF. CDR3 nucleotides: TGCGCCAGCAGCTTGAGTCCAGCGGGAGATTCCTACGAGCAGTACTTC. The V call is TRBV5-1, the J call TRBJ2-7, with TRBD2 identical over 8 bases. The CDR3 runs to 16 residues. Germline lookup yields CDR1 SGHRS and CDR2 YFSETQ. V was clipped by 1 base and J by 1 base; unmatched bases: 7.

The J gene is TRBJ1-1, the V gene TRBV18, with 9 positions matching TRBD1. The CDR3 runs to 15 residues. CDR1 is KGHSH, CDR2 LQKENI, per germline. The V gene end was trimmed by 5 bases and the J gene end by 6 bases; junction bases not matched to a gene: 10. The CDR3 coding sequence is TGTGCCAGCTCAGATGGACAGGGGCGGGTTGCTGAAGCTTTCTTT. Residues: CASSDGQGRVAEAFF.